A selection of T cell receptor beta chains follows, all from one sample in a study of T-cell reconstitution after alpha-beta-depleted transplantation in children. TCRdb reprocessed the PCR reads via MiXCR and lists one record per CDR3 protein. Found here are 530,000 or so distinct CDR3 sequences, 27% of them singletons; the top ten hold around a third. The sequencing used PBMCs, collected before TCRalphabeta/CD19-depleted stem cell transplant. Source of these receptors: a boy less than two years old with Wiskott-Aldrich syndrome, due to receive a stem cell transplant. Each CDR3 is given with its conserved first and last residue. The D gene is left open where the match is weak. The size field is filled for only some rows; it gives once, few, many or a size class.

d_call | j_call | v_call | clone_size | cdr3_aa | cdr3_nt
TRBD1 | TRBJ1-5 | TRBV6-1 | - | CASAGQGAYSNQPQHF | TGTGCCAGCGCGGGACAGGGGGCCTACAGCAATCAGCCCCAGCATTTT
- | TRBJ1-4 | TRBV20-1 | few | CSARWNTNEKLFF | TGCAGTGCTAGATGGAACACTAATGAAAAACTGTTTTTT
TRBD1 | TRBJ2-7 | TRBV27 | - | CASSSRTGSIYEQYF | TGTGCCAGCAGTTCCCGGACAGGGAGTATATACGAGCAGTACTTC
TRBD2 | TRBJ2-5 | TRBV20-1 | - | CSAVPSGSGKSQETQYF | TGCAGTGCAGTCCCTAGCGGGAGCGGGAAGAGCCAAGAGACCCAGTACTTC
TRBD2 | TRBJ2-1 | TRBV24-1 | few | CATSVAGGRDNEQFF | TGTGCCACCAGCGTAGCGGGGGGGCGGGACAATGAGCAGTTCTTC
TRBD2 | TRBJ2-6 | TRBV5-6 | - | CASSYSGSITGANVLTF | TGTGCCAGCAGCTATAGCGGGAGTATCACTGGGGCCAACGTCCTGACTTTC
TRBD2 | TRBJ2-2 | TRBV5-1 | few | CASSFNGGRPDTGELFF | TGCGCCAGCAGCTTCAACGGCGGGAGACCGGACACCGGGGAGCTGTTTTTT
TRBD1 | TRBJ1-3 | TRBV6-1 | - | CASGQDRGHGNTIYF | TGTGCCAGCGGACAGGACAGGGGGCACGGAAACACCATATATTTT
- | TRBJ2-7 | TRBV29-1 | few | CSVVAESSYEQYF | TGCAGCGTTGTAGCGGAGAGCTCCTACGAGCAGTACTTC
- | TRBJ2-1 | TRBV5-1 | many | CASSLAGQVFDNEQFF | TGCGCCAGCAGCTTGGCCGGTCAGGTCTTCGACAATGAGCAGTTCTTC
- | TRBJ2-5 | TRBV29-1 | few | CSAIPLREETQYF | TGCAGCGCCATCCCCCTGCGGGAAGAGACCCAGTACTTC
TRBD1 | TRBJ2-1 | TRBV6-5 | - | CASSYSRDRGNNEQFF | TGTGCCAGCAGTTACTCGAGGGACAGGGGAAACAATGAGCAGTTCTTC
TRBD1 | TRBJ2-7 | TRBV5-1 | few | CASSPGTDFSYEQYF | TGCGCCAGCAGCCCAGGGACAGACTTCTCCTACGAGCAGTACTTC
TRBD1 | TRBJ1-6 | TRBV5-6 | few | CASWDRESRSPLHF | TGTGCCAGCTGGGACAGGGAATCAAGATCACCCCTCCACTTT
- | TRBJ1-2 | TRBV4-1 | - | CASSQDPGRAGGYTF | TGCGCCAGCAGCCAAGATCCAGGCAGGGCTGGTGGCTACACCTTC
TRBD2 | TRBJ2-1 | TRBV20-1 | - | CSATTSGGYNEQFF | TGCAGTGCAACGACTAGCGGGGGGTACAATGAGCAGTTCTTC
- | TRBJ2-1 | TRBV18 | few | CASSTVYNEQFF | TGTGCCAGCTCGACGGTTTACAATGAGCAGTTCTTC
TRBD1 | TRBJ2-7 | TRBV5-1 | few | CASSPGQGYYEQYF | TGCGCCAGCAGCCCGGGACAGGGGTACTACGAGCAGTACTTC
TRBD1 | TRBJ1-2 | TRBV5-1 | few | CASSPGTGVDYGYTF | TGCGCCAGCAGCCCAGGGACAGGGGTGGACTATGGCTACACCTTC
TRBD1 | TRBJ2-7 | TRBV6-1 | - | CASSDGLQGLSYEQYF | TGTGCCAGCAGTGATGGATTACAGGGGTTATCCTACGAGCAGTACTTC
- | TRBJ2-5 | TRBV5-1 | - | CASNPDRRETQYF | TGCGCCAGCAACCCGGACCGAAGGGAGACCCAGTACTTC
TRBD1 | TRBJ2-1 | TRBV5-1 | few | CASSPTGTGVYNEQFF | TGCGCCAGCAGCCCGACCGGGACAGGGGTCTACAATGAGCAGTTCTTC
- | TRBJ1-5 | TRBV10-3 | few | CATIDSPDQPQHF | TGTGCCACCATAGACAGCCCTGATCAGCCCCAGCATTTT
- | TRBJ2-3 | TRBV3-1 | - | CASSQEPNTDTQYF | TGTGCCAGCAGCCAAGAGCCCAATACAGATACGCAGTATTTT
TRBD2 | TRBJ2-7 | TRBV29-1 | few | CSVGRPTSVNEQYF | TGCAGCGTTGGGCGGCCGACTAGCGTCAACGAGCAGTACTTC
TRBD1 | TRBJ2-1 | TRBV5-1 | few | CASSRAQGVGGTNEQFF | TGCGCCAGCAGCCGAGCTCAGGGGGTTGGGGGTACCAATGAGCAGTTCTTC
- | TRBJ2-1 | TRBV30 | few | CAWSRGEQFF | TGTGCCTGGAGTCGGGGGGAGCAGTTCTTC
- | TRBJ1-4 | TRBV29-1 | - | CSVGNRETNEKLFF | TGCAGCGTTGGAAACAGGGAGACTAATGAAAAACTGTTTTTT
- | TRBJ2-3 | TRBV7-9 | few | CASRPIGSQDTQYF | TGTGCCAGCAGGCCGATCGGCAGTCAAGATACGCAGTATTTT
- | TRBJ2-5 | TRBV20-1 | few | CSARDPIWGAQYF | TGCAGTGCTAGAGACCCCATTTGGGGAGCCCAGTACTTC
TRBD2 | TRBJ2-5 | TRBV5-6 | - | CASSVFLSGRAGSETQYF | TGTGCCAGCAGTGTTTTCCTTAGCGGGAGGGCCGGGTCGGAGACCCAGTACTTC
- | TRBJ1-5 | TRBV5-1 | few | CASSLDSRQPQHF | TGCGCCAGCAGCTTGGACAGTAGGCAGCCCCAGCATTTT
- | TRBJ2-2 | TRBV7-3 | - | CASSSLTTGELFF | TGTGCCAGCAGCTCCTTAACAACCGGGGAGCTGTTTTTT
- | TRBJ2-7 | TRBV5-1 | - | CASSHGGPRSYEQYF | TGCGCCAGCAGCCACGGGGGACCCCGCTCCTACGAGCAGTACTTC
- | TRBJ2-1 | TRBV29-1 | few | CSGSGQYNEQFF | TGCAGCGGGTCGGGGCAATACAATGAGCAGTTCTTC
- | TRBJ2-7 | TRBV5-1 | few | CASSGVGRTYEQYF | TGCGCCAGCAGCGGGGTCGGGCGTACCTACGAGCAGTACTTC
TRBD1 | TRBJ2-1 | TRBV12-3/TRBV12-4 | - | CASSPAGGLTHGEQFF | TGTGCCAGCAGTCCGGCAGGGGGCTTAACACATGGGGAGCAGTTCTTC
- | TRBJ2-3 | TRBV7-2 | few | CASSGRYTQYF | TGTGCCAGCAGCGGGCGGTATACGCAGTATTTT
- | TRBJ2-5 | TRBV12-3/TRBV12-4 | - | CASSPGLHLRGETQYF | TGTGCCAGCAGCCCCGGGCTCCACCTGAGGGGAGAGACCCAGTACTTC
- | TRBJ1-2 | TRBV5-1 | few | CASSLAARKEDGYTF | TGCGCCAGCAGCTTGGCTGCGCGGAAAGAGGATGGCTACACCTTC
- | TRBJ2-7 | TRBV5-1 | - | CASSLVISYEQYF | TGCGCCAGCAGCTTGGTGATTTCCTACGAGCAGTACTTC
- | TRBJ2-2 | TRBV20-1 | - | CSAKTHTGELFF | TGCAGTGCCAAGACTCACACCGGGGAGCTGTTTTTT
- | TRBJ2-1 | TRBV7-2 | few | CASSLGQGRSEQFF | TGTGCCAGCAGCTTAGGGCAGGGGAGGTCTGAGCAGTTCTTC
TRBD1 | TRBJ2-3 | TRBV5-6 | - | CASSPGTGLTDTQYF | TGTGCCAGCAGCCCGGGGACAGGGCTAACAGATACGCAGTATTTT
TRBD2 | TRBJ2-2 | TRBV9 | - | CASSPSTPSGSGGELFF | TGTGCCAGCAGCCCGAGCACCCCTAGCGGGAGTGGCGGGGAGCTGTTTTTT
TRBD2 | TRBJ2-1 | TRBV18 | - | CASSPESGTSYNEQFF | TGTGCCAGCTCACCGGAAAGCGGGACGTCCTACAATGAGCAGTTCTTC
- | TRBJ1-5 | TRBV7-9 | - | CASSSVGNQPQHF | TGTGCCAGCAGCTCTGTGGGCAATCAGCCCCAGCATTTT
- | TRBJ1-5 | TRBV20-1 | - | CSARDSRGRGYSNQPQHF | TGCAGTGCTAGAGATTCCCGGGGTAGGGGGTATAGCAATCAGCCCCAGCATTTT
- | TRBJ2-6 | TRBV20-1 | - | CSANPSGAGANVLTF | TGCAGTGCTAACCCCTCAGGGGCCGGGGCCAACGTCCTGACTTTC
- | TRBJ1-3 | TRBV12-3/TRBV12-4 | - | CAKGWFGNTIYF | TGTGCCAAAGGGTGGTTCGGAAACACCATATATTTT
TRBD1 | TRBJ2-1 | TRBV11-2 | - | CASRTGSGNNEQFF | TGTGCCAGCAGGACAGGGAGTGGGAACAATGAGCAGTTCTTC